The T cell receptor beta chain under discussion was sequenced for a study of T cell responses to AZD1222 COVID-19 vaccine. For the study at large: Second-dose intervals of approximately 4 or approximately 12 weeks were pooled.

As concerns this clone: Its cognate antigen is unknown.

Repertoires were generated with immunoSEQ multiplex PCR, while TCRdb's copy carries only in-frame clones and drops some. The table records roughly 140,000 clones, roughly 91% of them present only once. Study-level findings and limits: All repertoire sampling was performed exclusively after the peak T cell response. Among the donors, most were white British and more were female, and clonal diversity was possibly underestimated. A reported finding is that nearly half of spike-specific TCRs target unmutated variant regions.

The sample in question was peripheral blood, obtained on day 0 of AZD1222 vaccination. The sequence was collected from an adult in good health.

CDR3 region: CACSRDSNQPQHF. DNA of the CDR3: TGTGCCTGTTCCCGGGACAGCAATCAGCCCCAGCATTTT. The V call is TRBV30, the J call TRBJ1-5, with a tentative D call TRBD1 (5 bases). Germline assignment: CDR1 GTSNPN and CDR2 SVGIG (reference sequence). The CDR3 consists of 13 residues. Trimming stripped 6 bases from V and 1 base from J, with 10 bases between.